This T cell receptor beta chain was recorded in a study of radiotherapy plus CTLA-4 blockade in lung cancer. Looking at the study overall: The study recorded objective responses in around 18% of patients and disease control in around 33%.

Points on this clone: The antigen remains unidentified.

Assay used: immunoSEQ multiplex PCR; TCRdb lists only in-frame clones, some missing. The sample contains approximately 28,000 clones, about 75% of which appear only once. Study-level results: TCR clones originating in tumors grew in number in blood after radiotherapy plus ipilimumab.

The material sequenced was peripheral blood, taken from a patient treated with radiotherapy plus ipilimumab. This TCR was sampled from a human donor with non-small cell lung cancer that progressed on radiotherapy plus ipilimumab.

The CDR3 sequence: CASSLVRGNGYTF. The DNA of the CDR3 is TGTGCCAGCAGCTTAGTAAGAGGGAATGGCTACACCTTC. This sequence joins TRBV7-2 and TRBJ1-2; D is unresolved. CDR1 and CDR2 (germline): SGHTA, FQGNSA. V dropped 1 base and J dropped 6 bases, with 9 bases sitting between them. This CDR3 comprises 13 residues.